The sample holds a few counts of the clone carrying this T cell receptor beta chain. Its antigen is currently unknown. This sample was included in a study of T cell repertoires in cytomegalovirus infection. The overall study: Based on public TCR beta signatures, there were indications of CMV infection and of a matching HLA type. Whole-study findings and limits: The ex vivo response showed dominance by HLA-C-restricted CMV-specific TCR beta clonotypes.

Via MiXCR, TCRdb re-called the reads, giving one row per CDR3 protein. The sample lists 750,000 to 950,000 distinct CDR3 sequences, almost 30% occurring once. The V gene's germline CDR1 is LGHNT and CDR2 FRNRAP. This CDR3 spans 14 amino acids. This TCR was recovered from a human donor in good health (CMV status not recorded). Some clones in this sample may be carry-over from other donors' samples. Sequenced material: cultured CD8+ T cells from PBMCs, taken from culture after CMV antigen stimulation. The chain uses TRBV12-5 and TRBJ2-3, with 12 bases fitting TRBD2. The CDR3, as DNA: TGTGCCTCACTAGCGGGGGGTTGGATAGATACGCAGTATTTT. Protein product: CASLAGGWIDTQYF.